This T cell receptor beta chain was recorded in a study of blood T cells in healthy people across ages. This clonotype has just a few counts. Its specificity is unknown. General observations from the study: Donor CMV status was unknown, possibly confounding expanded clonotype changes.

A second PCR, run for roughly 6 to 11 cycles, used a sample-barcoded 5' primer plus a J-beta primer mix. All samples yielded 2.5 million or more CDR3-containing paired-end reads. TCRdb analysed the 5' RACE reads with MiXCR anew, one entry per CDR3 protein. This sample has fewer than 900,000 distinct CDR3 sequences, with more than 40% found just once. The CDR3 has 15 amino acids. Germline-derived CDR1 and CDR2 are SGHDN and FVKESK. J lost 5 bases, V lost 1 base, and 6 bases had no gene match. The sequence derives from a woman aged 55-70 years in good health. The gene calls are TRBV14 and TRBJ2-5, with 8 bases lining up with TRBD1. Specimen: blood. The CDR3 sequence is CASSQGDRLRETQYF. Written as DNA, the CDR3 is TGTGCCAGCAGCCAAGGGGACAGGCTACGGGAGACCCAGTACTTC. Combining the CDR3 with reference TRBV14 and TRBJ2-5 gives the whole variable domain EAGVTQFPSHSVIEKGQTVTLRCDPISGHDNLYWYRRVMGKEIKFLLHFVKESKQDESGMPNNRFLAERTGGTYSTLKVQPAELEDSGVYFCASSQGDRLRETQYFGPGTRLLVL.